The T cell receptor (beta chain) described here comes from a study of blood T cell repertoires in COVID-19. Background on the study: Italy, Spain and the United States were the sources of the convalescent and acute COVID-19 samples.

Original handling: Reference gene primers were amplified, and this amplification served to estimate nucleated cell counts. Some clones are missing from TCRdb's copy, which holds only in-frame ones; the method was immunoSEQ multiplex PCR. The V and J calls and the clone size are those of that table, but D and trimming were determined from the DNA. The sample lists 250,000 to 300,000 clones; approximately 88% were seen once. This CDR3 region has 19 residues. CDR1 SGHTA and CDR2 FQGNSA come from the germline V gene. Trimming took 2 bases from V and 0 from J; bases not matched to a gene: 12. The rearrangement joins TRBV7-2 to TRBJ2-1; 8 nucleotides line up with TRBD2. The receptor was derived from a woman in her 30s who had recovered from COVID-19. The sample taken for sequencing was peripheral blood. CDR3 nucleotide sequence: TGTGCCAGCAGCTTAAGGCGTCCCGGCGGGGGGAGCTCCTACAATGAGCAGTTCTTC. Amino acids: CASSLRRPGGGSSYNEQFF.